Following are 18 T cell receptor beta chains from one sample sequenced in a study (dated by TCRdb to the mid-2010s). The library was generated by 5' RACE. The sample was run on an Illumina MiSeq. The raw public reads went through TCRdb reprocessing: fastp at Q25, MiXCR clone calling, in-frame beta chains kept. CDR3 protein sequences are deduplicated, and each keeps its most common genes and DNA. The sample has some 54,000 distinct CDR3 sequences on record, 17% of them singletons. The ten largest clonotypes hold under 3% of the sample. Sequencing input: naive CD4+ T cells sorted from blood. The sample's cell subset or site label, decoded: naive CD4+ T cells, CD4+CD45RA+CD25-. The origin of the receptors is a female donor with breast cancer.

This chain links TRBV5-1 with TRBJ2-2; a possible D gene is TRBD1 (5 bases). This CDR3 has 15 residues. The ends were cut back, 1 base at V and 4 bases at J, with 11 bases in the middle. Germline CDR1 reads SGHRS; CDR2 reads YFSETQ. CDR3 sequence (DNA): TGCGCCAGCAGCTTGTCTGGCCAGGGCACCGGGGAGCTGTTTTTT. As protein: CASSLSGQGTGELFF. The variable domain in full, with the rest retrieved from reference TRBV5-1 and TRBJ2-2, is KAGVTQTPRYLIKTRGQQVTLSCSPISGHRSVSWYQQTPGQGLQFLFEYFSETQRNKGNFPGRFSGRQFSNSRSEMNVSTLELGDSALYLCASSLSGQGTGELFFGEGSRLTVL.

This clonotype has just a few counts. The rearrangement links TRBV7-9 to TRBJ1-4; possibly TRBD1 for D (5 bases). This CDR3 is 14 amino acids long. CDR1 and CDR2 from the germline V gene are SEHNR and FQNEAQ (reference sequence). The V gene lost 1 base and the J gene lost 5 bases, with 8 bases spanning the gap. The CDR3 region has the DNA TGTGCCAGCAGCTTAGGGCAGGGCAATGAAAAACTGTTTTTT. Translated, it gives CASSLGQGNEKLFF.

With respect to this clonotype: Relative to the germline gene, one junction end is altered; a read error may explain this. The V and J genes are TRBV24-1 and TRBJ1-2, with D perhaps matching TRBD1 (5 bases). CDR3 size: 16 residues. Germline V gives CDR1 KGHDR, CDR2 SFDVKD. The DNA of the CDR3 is TGTGCCACCAGTGATTCCGCGACAGTGACAAACTATGGCTACACCTTT. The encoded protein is CATSDSATVTNYGYTF.

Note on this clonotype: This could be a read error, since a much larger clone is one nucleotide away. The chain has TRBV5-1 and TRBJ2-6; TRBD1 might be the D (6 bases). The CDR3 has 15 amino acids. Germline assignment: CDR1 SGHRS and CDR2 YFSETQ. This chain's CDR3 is CASSPLQGGANVQTF. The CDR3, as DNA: TGCGCCAGCAGCCCGCTACAGGGTGGGGCCAACGTCCAGACTTTC.

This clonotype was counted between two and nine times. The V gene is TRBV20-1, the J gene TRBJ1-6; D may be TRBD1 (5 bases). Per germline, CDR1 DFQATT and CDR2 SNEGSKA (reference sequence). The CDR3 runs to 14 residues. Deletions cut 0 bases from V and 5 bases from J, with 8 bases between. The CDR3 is CSAREGPNNSPLHF. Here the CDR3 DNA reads TGCAGTGCTAGAGAGGGACCCAATAATTCACCCCTCCACTTT.

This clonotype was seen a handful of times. The CDR3 DNA follows: TGTGCCAGCAGCGTAAACACCGATGGCTACACCTTC. Translation: CASSVNTDGYTF. The V gene is TRBV7-9, the J gene TRBJ1-2; the D is unclear. V was shortened by 5 bases and J by 6 bases, with 10 bases between the two germline ends. CDR1 is SEHNR, CDR2 FQNEAQ, per germline (reference sequence). CDR3 length: 12 residues.

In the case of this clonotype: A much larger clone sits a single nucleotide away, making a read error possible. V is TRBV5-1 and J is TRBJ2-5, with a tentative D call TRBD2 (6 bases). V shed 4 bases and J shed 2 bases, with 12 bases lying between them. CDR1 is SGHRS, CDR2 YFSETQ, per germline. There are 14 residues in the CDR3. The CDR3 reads CASSPDGGQETQYF. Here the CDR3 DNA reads TGCGCCAGCAGCCCGGACGGGGGTCAAGAGACCCAGTACTTC.

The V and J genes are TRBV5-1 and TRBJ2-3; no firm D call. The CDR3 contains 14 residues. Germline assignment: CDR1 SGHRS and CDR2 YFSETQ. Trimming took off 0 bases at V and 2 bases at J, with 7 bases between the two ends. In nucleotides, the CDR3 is TGCGCCAGCAGCTTGGCTACCAACACAGATACGCAGTATTTT. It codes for CASSLATNTDTQYF.

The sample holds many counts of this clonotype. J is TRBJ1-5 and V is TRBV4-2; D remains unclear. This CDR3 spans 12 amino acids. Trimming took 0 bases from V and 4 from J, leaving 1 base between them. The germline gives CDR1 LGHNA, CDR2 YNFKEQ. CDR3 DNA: TGTGCCAGCAGCCAAGATAATCAGCCCCAGCATTTT. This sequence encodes CASSQDNQPQHF.

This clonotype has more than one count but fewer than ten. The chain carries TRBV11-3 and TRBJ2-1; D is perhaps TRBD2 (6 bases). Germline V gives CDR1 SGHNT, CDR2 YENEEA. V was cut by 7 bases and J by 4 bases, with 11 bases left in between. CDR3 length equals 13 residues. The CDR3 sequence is CASTVSGYNEQFF. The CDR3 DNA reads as TGTGCCAGCACCGTTAGCGGATACAATGAGCAGTTCTTC.

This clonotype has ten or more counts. The CDR3 DNA follows: TGTGCCACTCTAGGGACTAGGGGAGGGAATGAGCAGTTCTTC. As protein: CATLGTRGGNEQFF. The J gene is TRBJ2-1, the V gene TRBV15; 8 bases align to TRBD2. This CDR3 spans 14 amino acids. J was trimmed by 7 bases and V by 9 bases; bases with no gene match: 11. Germline-derived CDR1 and CDR2 are LNHNV and YYDKDF (reference sequence).

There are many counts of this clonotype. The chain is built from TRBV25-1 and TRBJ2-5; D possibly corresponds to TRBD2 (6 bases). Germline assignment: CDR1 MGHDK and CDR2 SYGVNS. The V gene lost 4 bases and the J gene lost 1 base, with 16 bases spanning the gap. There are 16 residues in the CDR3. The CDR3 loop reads CASSAGSGPAQETQYF. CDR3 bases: TGTGCCAGCAGTGCGGGCAGCGGGCCGGCCCAAGAGACCCAGTACTTC.

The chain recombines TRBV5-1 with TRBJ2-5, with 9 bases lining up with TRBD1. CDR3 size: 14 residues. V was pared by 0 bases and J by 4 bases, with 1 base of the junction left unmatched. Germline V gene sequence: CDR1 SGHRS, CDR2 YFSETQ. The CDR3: CASSLGQGGETQYF. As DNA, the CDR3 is TGCGCCAGCAGCTTGGGACAGGGGGGAGAGACCCAGTACTTC.

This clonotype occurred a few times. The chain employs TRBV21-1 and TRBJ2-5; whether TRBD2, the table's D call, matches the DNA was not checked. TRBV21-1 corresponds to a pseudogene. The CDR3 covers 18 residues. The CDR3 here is CASSKVIGTSVGEETQYF. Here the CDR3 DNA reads TGTGCCAGCAGCAAAGTCATAGGGACTAGCGTGGGTGAGGAGACCCAGTACTTC.

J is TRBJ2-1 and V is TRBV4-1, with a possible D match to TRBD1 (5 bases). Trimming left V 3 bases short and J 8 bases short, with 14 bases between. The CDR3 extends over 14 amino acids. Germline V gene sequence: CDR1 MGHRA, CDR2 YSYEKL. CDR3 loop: CASSQPLRGHEQFF. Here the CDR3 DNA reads TGCGCCAGCAGCCAGCCCCTAAGGGGTCATGAGCAGTTCTTC.

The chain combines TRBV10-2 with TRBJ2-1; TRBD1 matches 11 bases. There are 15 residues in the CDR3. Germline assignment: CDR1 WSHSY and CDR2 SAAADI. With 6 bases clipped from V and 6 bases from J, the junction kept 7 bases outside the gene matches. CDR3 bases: TGCGCCAGCAGATGGACAGGGGGCAGTATCAATGAGCAGTTCTTC. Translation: CASRWTGGSINEQFF.

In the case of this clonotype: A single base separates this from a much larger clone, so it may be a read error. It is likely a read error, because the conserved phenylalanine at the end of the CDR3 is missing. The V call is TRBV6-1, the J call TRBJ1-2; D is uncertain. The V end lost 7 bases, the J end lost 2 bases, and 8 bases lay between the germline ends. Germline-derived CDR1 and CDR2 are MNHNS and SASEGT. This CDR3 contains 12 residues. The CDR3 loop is CASTPRNYGYTV. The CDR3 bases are TGTGCCAGCACCCCCCGGAACTATGGCTACACCGTC.

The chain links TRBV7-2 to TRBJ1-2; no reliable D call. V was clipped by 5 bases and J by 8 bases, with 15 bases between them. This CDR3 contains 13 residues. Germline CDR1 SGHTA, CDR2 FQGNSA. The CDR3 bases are TGTGCCAGCAGCGACACAGTTTCCAGAGGCTACACCTTC. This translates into CASSDTVSRGYTF. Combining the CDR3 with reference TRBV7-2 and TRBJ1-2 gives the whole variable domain GAGVSQSPSNKVTEKGKDVELRCDPISGHTALYWYRQSLGQGLEFLIYFQGNSAPDKSGLPSDRFSAERTGGSVSTLTIQRTQQEDSAVYLCASSDTVSRGYTFGSGTRLTVV.